This TCR beta chain originates from a study of T cell repertoires in cytomegalovirus infection (dated by TCRdb to between 2019 and 2020). For the study in its entirety: Peptide stimulations targeted recently identified HLA-C-restricted CMV epitopes, whose presentation resists viral immunomodulation, together with well-studied HLA-B-restricted epitopes. Donor HLA type was relevant to the analysis, because carriage of CMV infection together with the matching HLA type was indicated by public TCR beta signatures. What the work shows at the level of the full study, not this receptor alone: The ex vivo response was dominated by HLA-C-restricted CMV-specific TCR beta clonotypes, and the single most frequent clonotype in two of eight donors was supplied by these HLA-C-restricted clonotypes. In both this cohort and an independent cohort of 352 donors, the cumulative frequency of public TCR beta family members distinguished carriers of CMV infection plus the relevant HLA type.

Reading the germline V gene gives CDR1 MGHRA and CDR2 YSYEKL. The CDR3 runs 15 amino acids, cysteine and phenylalanine included. Left in the record is the CDR3 DNA by itself, 45 bases read in frame from the first base. The trim is 4 bases for V and 0 bases for J, with a gap of 10 bases between the germline ends. In its sample, this clonotype was seen a few times. What this receptor recognizes is not known. No base quality information exists; no much larger clone differs at one position. The intended sense of this specimen's treatment or condition label: in vitro stimulation with specific CMV peptide epitopes to enrich CMV-specific T cells. TCRdb records Illumina HiSeq 1500 as the sequencer. The public sequencing data were trimmed at Q25 with fastp and processed into clonotypes with MiXCR by TCRdb, which kept only in-frame beta chains. Each CDR3 protein gets just one entry, which takes the most common genes and DNA from the rows behind it. The table for this sample lists about 920,000 distinct CDR3 sequences; around a third of them were counted only once. The top ten hold more than 12% of the sample.

The sequence was obtained from a human donor in good health (CMV status not recorded). Some clones in this sample may be carry-over from other donors' samples. The sequencing here drew on cultured CD8+ T cells from PBMCs, taken from culture after CMV antigen stimulation. This chain joins TRBV4-1 to TRBJ1-5; a confident D gene designation cannot be given. The DNA sequence is given as TGCGCCAGCAGCCGCGTTATTGATAGCAATCAGCCCCAGCATTTT. This translates into CASSRVIDSNQPQHF.